One T cell receptor (beta chain) is described in this entry. Original analysis: Estimation of nucleated cell counts was performed using reference gene primer amplification. The assay was immunoSEQ multiplex PCR, and TCRdb's table has in-frame clones only and misses some. V and J calls and clone size are those listed in that table; D and trimming were worked out from the DNA. The data contain 55,000 to 65,000 clones, roughly 84% of them singletons. The data stem from a study of blood T cell repertoires in COVID-19. In the study overall: COVID-19 samples from acute and convalescent phases originated in the United States, Italy and Spain.

Trimming left V 0 bases short and J 4 bases short, with 14 bases between. The germline V gene has CDR1 SQVTM and CDR2 ANQGSEA. This CDR3 region has 15 residues. Input material: peripheral blood. This chain connects TRBV29-1 to TRBJ2-3; D possibly corresponds to TRBD1 (5 bases). The sequence was collected from a man older than 75 in a cohort sampled during active COVID-19. In nucleotides, the CDR3 is TGCAGCGTTGAAGATCGACAGATAATCGCAGATACGCAGTATTTT. This gives the protein CSVEDRQIIADTQYF.